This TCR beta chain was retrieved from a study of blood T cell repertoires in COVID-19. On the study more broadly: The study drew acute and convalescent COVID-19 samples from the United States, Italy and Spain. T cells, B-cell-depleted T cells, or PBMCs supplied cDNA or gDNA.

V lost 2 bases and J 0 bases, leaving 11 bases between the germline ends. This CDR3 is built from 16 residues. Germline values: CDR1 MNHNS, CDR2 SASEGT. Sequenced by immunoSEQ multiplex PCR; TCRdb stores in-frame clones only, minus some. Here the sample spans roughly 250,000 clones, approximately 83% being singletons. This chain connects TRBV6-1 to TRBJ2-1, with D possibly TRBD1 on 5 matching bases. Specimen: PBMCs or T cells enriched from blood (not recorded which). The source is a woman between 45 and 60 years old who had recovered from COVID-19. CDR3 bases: TGTGCCAGCAGTGAAAGGGGTGAAAGCTCCTACAATGAGCAGTTCTTC. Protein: CASSERGESSYNEQFF.